This TCR beta chain was sequenced for a study of shared clonotypes between healthy human individuals. Study-wide results and caveats: Since donors were few, the genetic and exposure-history diversity represented was limited. Incomplete sequencing of sorted subsets was indicated by rarefaction despite large depth.

Regarding this clone: The antigen remains undetermined.

CD45RO-negative, CCR7-selected cells formed the naive CD8 fraction, which excluded terminally differentiated effector memory CD45RA+ cells. Profiled with immunoSEQ multiplex PCR; TCRdb holds only in-frame clones, not every one. Here the sample spans some 2.1 million clones, roughly 94% being singletons. This CDR3 has 17 amino acids. Per germline, CDR1 SGHVS and CDR2 FQNEAQ. The germline V and J ends were trimmed by 5 bases and 0 bases, with 14 bases remaining between them. The J gene is TRBJ1-6, the V gene TRBV7-8; tentative D call: TRBD1 (5 bases). The receptor's source is a man between 18 and 35 years old in good health. Sequenced input: naive CD8+ T cells sorted from blood. CDR3 residues: CASSPIRGGSYNSPLHF. The CDR3 DNA reads as TGTGCCAGCAGCCCCATCCGGGGGGGCTCCTATAATTCACCCCTCCACTTT.